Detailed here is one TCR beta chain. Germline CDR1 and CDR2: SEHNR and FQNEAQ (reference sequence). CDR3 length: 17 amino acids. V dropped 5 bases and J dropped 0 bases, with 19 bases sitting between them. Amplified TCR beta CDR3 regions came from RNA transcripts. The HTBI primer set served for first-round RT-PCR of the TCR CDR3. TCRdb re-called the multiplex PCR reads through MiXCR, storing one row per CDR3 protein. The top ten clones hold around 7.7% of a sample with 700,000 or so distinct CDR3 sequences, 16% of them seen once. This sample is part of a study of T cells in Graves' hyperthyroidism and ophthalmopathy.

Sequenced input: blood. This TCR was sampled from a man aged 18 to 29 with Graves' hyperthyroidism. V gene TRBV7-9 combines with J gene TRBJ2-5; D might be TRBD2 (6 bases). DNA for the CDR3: TGTGCCAGCAGCCCGGACTATGGACGGAAGGACCAAGAGACCCAGTACTTC. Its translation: CASSPDYGRKDQETQYF.